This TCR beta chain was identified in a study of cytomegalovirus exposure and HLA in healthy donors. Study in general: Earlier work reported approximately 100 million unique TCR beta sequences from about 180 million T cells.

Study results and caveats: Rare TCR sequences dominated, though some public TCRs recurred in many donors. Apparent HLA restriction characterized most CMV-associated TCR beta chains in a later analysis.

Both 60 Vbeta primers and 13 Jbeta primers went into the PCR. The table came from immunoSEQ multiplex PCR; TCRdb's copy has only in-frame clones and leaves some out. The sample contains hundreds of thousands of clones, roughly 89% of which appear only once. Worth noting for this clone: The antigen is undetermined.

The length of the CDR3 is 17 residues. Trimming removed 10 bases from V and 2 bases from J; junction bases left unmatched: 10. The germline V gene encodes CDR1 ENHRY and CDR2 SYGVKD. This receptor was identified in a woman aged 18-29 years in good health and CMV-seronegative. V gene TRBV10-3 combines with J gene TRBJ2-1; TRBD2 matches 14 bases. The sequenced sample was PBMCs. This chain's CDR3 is CATSVGLAGETYNEQFF. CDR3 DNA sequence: TGTGCCACCTCCGTGGGACTAGCGGGGGAAACCTACAATGAGCAGTTCTTC.